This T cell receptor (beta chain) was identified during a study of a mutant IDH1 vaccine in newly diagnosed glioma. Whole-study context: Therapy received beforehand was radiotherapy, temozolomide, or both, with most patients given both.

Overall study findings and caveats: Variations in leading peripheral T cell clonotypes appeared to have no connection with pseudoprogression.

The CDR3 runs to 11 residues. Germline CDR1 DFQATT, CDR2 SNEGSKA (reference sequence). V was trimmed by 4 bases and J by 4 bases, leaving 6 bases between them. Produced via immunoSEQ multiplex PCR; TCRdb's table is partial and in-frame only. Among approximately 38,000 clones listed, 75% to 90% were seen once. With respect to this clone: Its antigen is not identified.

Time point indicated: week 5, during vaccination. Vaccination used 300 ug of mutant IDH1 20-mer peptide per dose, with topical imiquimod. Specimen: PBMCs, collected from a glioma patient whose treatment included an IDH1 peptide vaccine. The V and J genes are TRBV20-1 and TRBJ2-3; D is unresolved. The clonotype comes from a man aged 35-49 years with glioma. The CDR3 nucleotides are TGCAGTGCTACCAAATCAGATACGCAGTATTTT. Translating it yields CSATKSDTQYF.